The TCR beta chain under discussion was sequenced for a study of T cells in localized non-small cell lung cancer. Germline CDR1 and CDR2: MGHRA and YSYEKL. CDR3 length: 15 amino acids. Trimming took off 1 base at V and 0 bases at J, with 10 bases between the two ends. Sequenced by immunoSEQ multiplex PCR; TCRdb stores in-frame clones only, minus some. Of fewer than 75,000 clones listed, 65% to 85% are singletons. Note on this clone: Its antigen is not known.

Study-level points and caveats: Highest T cell clonality was seen in uninvolved adjacent lung, surpassing that measured in tumor.

The source was peripheral blood, collected before any cancer treatment. This receptor was taken from an older female donor with stage I lung adenocarcinoma. V and J are TRBV4-1 and TRBJ2-7; D possibly corresponds to TRBD1 (6 bases). The CDR3 loop reads CASSQAWTDSYEQYF. The CDR3, as DNA: TGCGCCAGCAGCCAAGCTTGGACAGACTCCTACGAGCAGTACTTC.